This T cell receptor beta chain was recovered during a study of Graves' ophthalmopathy and Graves' hyperthyroidism. The germline V gene encodes CDR1 MDHEN and CDR2 SYDVKM. Trimming took 4 bases from V and 1 from J; bases not matched to a gene: 4. This CDR3 comprises 14 residues. Amplification from RNA transcripts yielded the TCR beta CDR3 regions. First-round RT-PCR used HTBI primers; second-round multiplex PCR followed. TCRdb recomputed calls from the multiplex PCR reads with MiXCR, one row per CDR3 protein. This sample has about 210,000 distinct CDR3 sequences; over 25% occur once, and the top ten carry around 10%. This clonotype was recorded at least ten times.

The receptor was isolated from a man in his forties or fifties with Graves' ophthalmopathy. The chain employs TRBV28 and TRBJ2-7, with 7 positions matching TRBD1. The sequenced sample was peripheral blood. In nucleotides, the CDR3 is TGTGCCAGCAGTTCCCCGGGACAGTCCTACGAGCAGTACTTC. Translation: CASSSPGQSYEQYF.